The rows below give T cell receptor beta chains drawn from one sample of a study of blood T cell repertoires in COVID-19. TCRdb's table, derived via immunoSEQ multiplex PCR, lists solely in-frame clones and lacks some. There are about 56,000 clones in the sample; roughly 80% occur only once, and approximately 13% lies in the top ten. Sequences were obtained from peripheral blood. The receptors were sampled from a woman of 80 years or more with acute or convalescent COVID-19. CDR3s include the opening cysteine and the closing phenylalanine or tryptophan. D genes are given only for firm matches. Clone size is shown for a subset of rows, as once, few, many or a class of expanded clone.

clone_size	v_call	d_call	j_call	cdr3_aa	cdr3_nt
-	TRBV5-1	-	TRBJ2-2	CASTSRTEFTGELFF	TGCGCCAGCACCTCCAGGACAGAGTTTACCGGGGAGCTGTTTTTT
-	TRBV14	TRBD1	TRBJ1-1	CASSRQGQGSIVEAFF	TGTGCCAGCAGCCGCCAAGGACAGGGGAGCATCGTTGAAGCTTTCTTT
once	TRBV4-2	TRBD2	TRBJ2-5	CASSQAPTSGGAQGTQYF	TGTGCCAGCAGCCAAGCTCCAACTAGCGGGGGGGCTCAGGGGACCCAGTACTTC
few	TRBV2	-	TRBJ1-1	CASSERGKSEAFF	TGTGCCAGCAGTGAACGGGGGAAGTCTGAAGCTTTCTTT
once	TRBV4-1	TRBD1	TRBJ2-1	CASSGDRGSSYNEQFF	TGCGCCAGCAGCGGGGACAGGGGGAGCTCCTACAATGAGCAGTTCTTC
-	TRBV6-5	-	TRBJ2-7	CASNPTGTVYEQYF	TGTGCCAGCAACCCCACAGGGACCGTCTACGAGCAGTACTTC
few	TRBV2	TRBD2	TRBJ2-3	CASKKMGTSGGAQTTQYF	TGTGCCAGCAAGAAAATGGGGACTAGCGGGGGGGCACAGACCACGCAGTATTTT
once	TRBV12-3/TRBV12-4	-	TRBJ1-6	CASSRVSDSPLHF	TGTGCCAGCAGCAGGGTGTCGGATTCACCCCTCCACTTT
-	TRBV29-1	-	TRBJ2-1	CSVERPSGYNEQFF	TGCAGCGTTGAAAGGCCCAGCGGGTACAATGAGCAGTTCTTC
-	TRBV19	-	TRBJ1-1	CASSMGGLGTEAFF	TGTGCCAGTAGTATGGGGGGTTTAGGCACTGAAGCTTTCTTT
-	TRBV3-1/TRBV3-2	TRBD1	TRBJ1-2	CASSQGDRGGYTF	TGTGCCAGCAGCCAAGGGGACAGGGGTGGCTACACCTTC
-	TRBV6-1	-	TRBJ2-7	CASSEAQGGHRTYEQYF	TGTGCCAGCAGTGAAGCGCAGGGGGGACACAGGACCTACGAGCAGTACTTC
-	TRBV11-2	-	TRBJ1-2	CASSVGQIGGYTF	TGTGCCAGCAGCGTCGGACAAATTGGAGGCTACACCTTC
-	TRBV19	TRBD2	TRBJ2-1	CASNSRAGGTYNEQFF	TGTGCCAGTAACTCCCGAGCGGGGGGTACCTACAATGAGCAGTTCTTC